The 10 T cell receptor beta chains below were found in one sample sequenced in a study of post-analysis software for immune sequencing data. Study-level results: In patients, TRBV5-6, TRBV5-1 and TRBV20-1 belonged to about five TRBV segments found more frequently than in controls.

Antigens of these TCRs are unknown. Unique molecular identifiers were carried by the TCR beta cDNA libraries. TCRdb ran MiXCR on the PCR reads and lists one entry per CDR3 protein. The table has 350,000 to 500,000 distinct CDR3 sequences, 39% seen once. Sequenced input: blood. These receptors were collected from a girl aged 2-10 years with multiple sclerosis.

This clonotype was recorded once. The V and J genes are TRBV7-8 and TRBJ1-4; no clear D gene. CDR1 and CDR2 (germline): SGHVS, FQNEAQ. Trimming stripped 5 bases from V and 0 bases from J, with 13 bases between. The CDR3 spans 16 residues. CDR3 nucleotides: TGTGCCAGCAGCCCTATGTTTCTCGCAACTAATGAAAAACTGTTTTTT. Amino acids: CASSPMFLATNEKLFF.

This chain joins TRBV7-2 and TRBJ1-6; 9 bases are a match to TRBD1. CDR1 SGHTA and CDR2 FQGNSA come from the germline V gene. Trimming removed 5 bases from V and 9 bases from J; junction bases left unmatched: 8. This CDR3 contains 15 residues. CDR3 in amino acids: CASSRGTGMSSPLHF. The DNA of the CDR3 is TGTGCCAGCAGCCGCGGGACAGGGATGAGTTCACCCCTCCACTTT. Full variable domain (remainder filled in from reference TRBV7-2 and TRBJ1-6): GAGVSQSPSNKVTEKGKDVELRCDPISGHTALYWYRQSLGQGLEFLIYFQGNSAPDKSGLPSDRFSAERTGGSVSTLTIQRTQQEDSAVYLCASSRGTGMSSPLHFGNGTRLTVT.

V gene TRBV28 combines with J gene TRBJ2-3, with a weak D call TRBD1 (5 bases). CDR1 is MDHEN, CDR2 SYDVKM, per germline. The CDR3 sequence is 13 residues long. Trimming stripped 10 bases from V and 4 bases from J, with 15 bases between. CDR3 coding DNA: TGTGCCACAACAGGTCCCCTCGCAGATACGCAGTATTTT. This encodes CATTGPLADTQYF.

V is TRBV2 and J is TRBJ1-2; possible D gene TRBD1, 5 bases. Trimming took 6 bases from V and 7 from J, leaving 18 bases between them. Germline-derived CDR1 and CDR2 are SNHLY and FYNNEI. This CDR3 region has 14 residues. This chain's CDR3 is CASRVRGGSSGYTF. The CDR3 DNA reads TGTGCCAGCAGGGTTAGGGGAGGGTCATCTGGCTACACCTTC. Complete variable domain (other parts from reference TRBV2 and TRBJ1-2): EPEVTQTPSHQVTQMGQEVILRCVPISNHLYFYWYRQILGQKVEFLVSFYNNEISEKSEIFDDQFSVERPDGSNFTLKIRSTKLEDSAMYFCASRVRGGSSGYTFGSGTRLTVV.

The chain joins TRBV5-1 to TRBJ2-7; maybe TRBD2 (7 bases). The V gene lost 3 bases and the J gene lost 1 base, with 20 bases spanning the gap. The germline CDR1 and CDR2 sequences are SGHRS and YFSETQ. This CDR3 spans 17 amino acids. CDR3 sequence (DNA): TGCGCCAGCAGCTCCGTGGGCGGGGGCGATACATCCTACGAGCAGTACTTC. It specifies CASSSVGGGDTSYEQYF.

The rearrangement links TRBV7-2 to TRBJ2-4; a weak D match, TRBD2 (7 bases). The DNA end is a closer match to TRBJ2-7, so the J assignment may be wrong. Germline CDR1 reads SGHTA; CDR2 reads FQGNSA. This CDR3 region has 12 residues. The CDR3, as DNA: TGTGCCAGCGGGGGGGCCTCCTACGAGCAGTACTTC. Protein product: CASGGASYEQYF.

The table lists this clonotype with a few counts. V and J are TRBV7-9 and TRBJ1-5; TRBD1 might be the D (6 bases). This CDR3 region has 15 residues. V was pared by 5 bases and J by 4 bases, with 15 bases between. Germline CDR1 is SEHNR and CDR2 is FQNEAQ (reference sequence). CDR3 in DNA: TGTGCCAGCAGCCTGGTCGGGACACCGAATCAGCCCCAGCATTTT. Translating it yields CASSLVGTPNQPQHF.

A few counts support this clonotype. The chain is built from TRBV27 and TRBJ1-1, with TRBD1 as a possible D gene (6 bases). This CDR3 has 16 amino acids. Deletions cut 4 bases from V and 5 bases from J, with 20 bases between. CDR1 MNHEY and CDR2 SMNVEV come from the germline V gene (reference sequence). The CDR3 DNA follows: TGTGCCAGCAGTTATAGGGCGGGGGCCCCAAGGACTGAAGCTTTCTTT. Translated, it gives CASSYRAGAPRTEAFF.

The V call is TRBV20-1, the J call TRBJ2-2, with D possibly TRBD1 on 5 matching bases. Germline values: CDR1 DFQATT, CDR2 SNEGSKA (reference sequence). Trimming removed 0 bases from V and 1 base from J, with 6 bases in between. The CDR3 consists of 14 residues. In nucleotides, the CDR3 is TGCAGTGCTAGAGAACAGGAGAACACCGGGGAGCTGTTTTTT. Translated: CSAREQENTGELFF.

In its sample, this clonotype was seen a few times. The chain recombines TRBV20-1 with TRBJ2-5; 12 bases match TRBD2. In germline, CDR1 is DFQATT, CDR2 SNEGSKA (reference sequence). V dropped 6 bases and J dropped 4; count of bases not matched to a gene: 9. This CDR3 contains 15 residues. The CDR3 DNA sequence: TGCAGTGCCGATTTTAGACTAGCGGGAGTAGAGACCCAGTACTTC. This sequence encodes CSADFRLAGVETQYF.